This T cell receptor (beta chain) was found in a study of PD-1 blockade in classical Hodgkin lymphoma. As for this clone: Its antigen is currently unknown.

Between the trimmed V and J ends, which lost 0 bases and 4 bases, there was a span of 8 bases. Germline values: CDR1 SGHRS, CDR2 YFSETQ. The length of the CDR3 is 14 residues. Findings of the study overall: Researchers reported that CD4+ TCR diversity, though not CD8+, rose significantly by C4D1. Patients starting nivolumab under 1 year after ASCT were excluded.

Brentuximab vedotin exposure varied among the patients, all of whom had relapsed after autologous stem cell transplantation. TCRdb keeps only in-frame clones here, not all; method: immunoSEQ multiplex PCR. The table shows approximately 90,000 clones, with around 90% occurring only once. This clonotype was obtained from a human donor with classical Hodgkin lymphoma. The chain recombines TRBV5-1 with TRBJ1-3; D is unresolved. The specimen comprised peripheral blood mononuclear cells (PBMCs), sampled before the second cycle of nivolumab. This CDR3 is CASSLVQEGNTIYF. The CDR3 DNA reads as TGCGCCAGCAGCTTGGTCCAAGAGGGAAACACCATATATTTT. Supplemented by reference TRBV5-1 and TRBJ1-3, the full variable domain reads KAGVTQTPRYLIKTRGQQVTLSCSPISGHRSVSWYQQTPGQGLQFLFEYFSETQRNKGNFPGRFSGRQFSNSRSEMNVSTLELGDSALYLCASSLVQEGNTIYFGEGSWLTVV.